This T cell receptor beta chain comes out of a study of identical twins. This clonotype has just a few counts. Its antigen is not identified. The authors used template switching to add a universal primer site and gave cDNA unique molecular identifiers. TCRdb processed the 5' RACE reads anew with MiXCR; each CDR3 protein has one entry. The data hold around 200,000 distinct CDR3 sequences, with around 9.6% observed a single time. Whole-study findings and limits: The models systematically underestimated how much out-of-frame TCR alpha was shared in monozygotic twins. Twin pairs' shared out-of-frame alpha sequences were enriched in low generation probability.

The germline V gene encodes CDR1 DFQATT and CDR2 SNEGSKA (reference sequence). Trimming left V 6 bases short and J 1 base short, with 10 bases between. This CDR3 has 13 amino acids. Sequenced sample: memory (CD45RO+) T cells sorted from blood. The receptor's source is a woman between 18 and 29 years old in good health. V usage is TRBV20-1 and J usage is TRBJ2-1; D not certain. The CDR3 nucleotides read TGCAGTGCGGGCCTGGGGTCCTACAATGAGCAGTTCTTC. It encodes CSAGLGSYNEQFF.